The 16 T cell receptor beta chains below were found in one sample sequenced in a study of cytomegalovirus exposure and HLA in healthy donors. PCR was performed using 60 Vbeta and 13 Jbeta primers. This table comes from immunoSEQ multiplex PCR, and its TCRdb copy is limited to in-frame clones, with some not included. The sample has tens of thousands of clones; 55% to 75% are singletons. Input material: PBMCs. Source of these receptors: a woman between 40 and 55 years old in good health and CMV-seropositive.

The chain is built from TRBV19 and TRBJ1-2; 8 nucleotides line up with TRBD1. This CDR3 has 14 residues. Germline V gene lookup returns CDR1 LNHDA and CDR2 SQIVND (reference sequence). After removal of 5 bases from V and 7 bases from J, the junction contained 9 bases not matched to a gene. Written as DNA, the CDR3 is TGTGCCAGTAGTCGGCAGGGGGCCCGGAGTGGCTACACCTTC. As protein: CASSRQGARSGYTF.

This sequence joins TRBV5-1 and TRBJ1-2; D ambiguous. This CDR3 comprises 13 residues. V was clipped by 3 bases and J by 2 bases, with 8 bases between them. In germline, CDR1 is SGHRS, CDR2 YFSETQ. CDR3 amino acids: CASSSGGNYGYTF. CDR3 DNA sequence: TGCGCCAGCAGCTCTGGCGGGAACTATGGCTACACCTTC.

This clone was picked up a small number of times. This chain's CDR3 is CASGGERETQYF. CDR3 in DNA: TGCGCCAGCGGGGGGGAGCGGGAGACCCAGTACTTC. V is TRBV5-1 and J is TRBJ2-5; TRBD2 matches 7 bases. The V and J ends lost 7 bases and 5 bases, in that order; junction bases with no gene match: 5. The CDR3 totals 12 residues. Looked up from germline, CDR1 is SGHRS and CDR2 is YFSETQ.

V is TRBV9 and J is TRBJ2-5; no firm D call. Germline values: CDR1 SGDLS, CDR2 YYNGEE. The germline V and J ends were trimmed by 5 bases and 1 base, with 9 bases remaining between them. CDR3 length: 13 amino acids. The CDR3, as DNA: TGTGCCAGCAGTAGATCGTTCCAAGAGACCCAGTACTTC. Its protein is CASSRSFQETQYF.

The chain carries TRBV5-4 and TRBJ2-3, with a possible D match to TRBD2 (6 bases). V shed 6 bases and J shed 2 bases, with 16 bases lying between them. Looked up from germline, CDR1 is SGHNT and CDR2 is YYREEE (reference sequence). This CDR3 spans 15 amino acids. CDR3: CASTPHGGATDTQYF. Written as DNA, the CDR3 is TGTGCCAGCACCCCCCACGGCGGGGCCACAGATACGCAGTATTTT. Full variable domain (remainder filled in from reference TRBV5-4 and TRBJ2-3): ETGVTQSPTHLIKTRGQQVTLRCSSQSGHNTVSWYQQALGQGPQFIFQYYREEENGRGNFPPRFSGLQFPNYSSELNVNALELDDSALYLCASTPHGGATDTQYFGPGTRLTVL.

The V gene is TRBV14, the J gene TRBJ2-1, with D perhaps TRBD2 (6 bases). Germline assignment: CDR1 SGHDN and CDR2 FVKESK. The CDR3 sequence is 15 residues long. Between the trimmed V and J ends, which lost 1 base and 3 bases, there was a span of 10 bases. CDR3 nucleotides: TGTGCCAGCAGCCAAGGGTACGGGGGCTACAATGAGCAGTTCTTC. It is translated as CASSQGYGGYNEQFF.

The V gene is TRBV4-1, the J gene TRBJ1-5; TRBD1 agrees at 8 bases. V shed 0 bases, J shed 7 bases, and the junction held 8 bases outside the gene matches. CDR1 and CDR2 (germline): MGHRA, YSYEKL. CDR3 length equals 16 residues. CDR3 in amino acids: CASSQEATGVWQPQHF. The CDR3 bases are TGCGCCAGCAGCCAAGAAGCGACAGGGGTATGGCAGCCCCAGCATTTT.

The gene calls are TRBV7-9 and TRBJ2-5, with TRBD2 matching 9 bases. Per germline, CDR1 SEHNR and CDR2 FQNEAQ (reference sequence). The CDR3 spans 17 residues. Trimming removed 6 bases from V and 4 bases from J; junction bases left unmatched: 15. CDR3 sequence: CASRFTVGGGATETQYF. Here the CDR3 DNA reads TGTGCCAGCAGATTTACCGTGGGCGGGGGGGCCACAGAGACCCAGTACTTC. Full variable domain (outside the CDR3, taken from reference TRBV7-9 and TRBJ2-5): DTGVSQNPRHKITKRGQNVTFRCDPISEHNRLYWYRQTLGQGPEFLTYFQNEAQLEKSRLLSDRFSAERPKGSFSTLEIQRTEQGDSAMYLCASRFTVGGGATETQYFGPGTRLLVL.

This clone was seen just once. This chain uses TRBV2 with TRBJ2-3; 13 positions match TRBD2. The ends lost 8 bases at V and 2 bases at J; junction bases unmatched: 4. From germline, CDR1 is SNHLY and CDR2 FYNNEI. CDR3 length equals 15 residues. CDR3 bases: TGTGCCAGCGTACTAGCGGGGGGGCCCACAGATACGCAGTATTTT. This sequence encodes CASVLAGGPTDTQYF.

This clone has just a few counts. This chain connects TRBV18 to TRBJ2-1; D perhaps matches TRBD2 (5 bases). Germline CDR1 KGHSH, CDR2 LQKENI. This CDR3 has 17 amino acids. V was trimmed by 3 bases and J by 0 bases, leaving 15 bases between them. In DNA, the CDR3 is TGTGCCAGCTCACCTGGAGGCAGACACAGCTCCTACAATGAGCAGTTCTTC. Its translation: CASSPGGRHSSYNEQFF.

The CDR3 DNA reads TGTGCCAGCAGTTACAACACAGCCCAGAATGAAAAACTGTTTTTT. Amino acids: CASSYNTAQNEKLFF. V usage is TRBV6-5 and J usage is TRBJ1-4, with D unclear. Germline V gives CDR1 MNHEY, CDR2 SVGAGI. The CDR3 is 15 amino acids. V lost 2 bases, J lost 5 bases, and 12 bases lay in between.

V gene TRBV21-1 combines with J gene TRBJ1-1; the table's D gene call, TRBD1, was not cross checked with the DNA. TRBV21-1 counts as a pseudogene. The CDR3 has 15 residues. The CDR3 sequence: CASSLLGDSNTEAFF. The DNA for the CDR3 is TGTGCCAGCAGCCTCCTCGGGGACAGCAACACTGAAGCTTTCTTT.

The CDR3 DNA reads TGTGCCAGCAGGGGACTAGCGTCTACCGGGGAGCTGTTTTTT. It is translated as CASRGLASTGELFF. This chain connects TRBV2 to TRBJ2-2, with 10 bases fitting TRBD2. The CDR3 is made up of 14 amino acids. The V gene's germline CDR1 is SNHLY and CDR2 FYNNEI. V was pared by 6 bases and J by 5 bases, with 3 bases of the junction left unmatched.

The chain employs TRBV9 and TRBJ2-1, with 11 positions matching TRBD2. The CDR3 spans 15 residues. Germline lookup yields CDR1 SGDLS and CDR2 YYNGEE. With V trimmed by 4 bases and J by 4 bases, 4 bases remained unmatched. The CDR3 DNA reads TGTGCCAGCAGCACTAGCGGGGGTGGGTACAATGAGCAGTTCTTC. As protein: CASSTSGGGYNEQFF. The whole variable domain, filled in from reference TRBV9 and TRBJ2-1, reads DSGVTQTPKHLITATGQRVTLRCSPRSGDLSVYWYQQSLDQGLQFLIQYYNGEERAKGNILERFSAQQFPDLHSELNLSSLELGDSALYFCASSTSGGGYNEQFFGPGTRLTVL.

In its sample, this clone was seen a few times. The chain carries TRBV10-3 and TRBJ1-4; D not certain. Germline CDR1 is ENHRY and CDR2 is SYGVKD. V lost 4 bases to trimming and J lost 8 bases, with 11 bases between them. The CDR3 runs 13 residues. DNA of the CDR3: TGTGCCATCAGTGCCGGGGTGGGAGAAAAACTGTTTTTT. Translated: CAISAGVGEKLFF.

The chain recombines TRBV19 with TRBJ1-1, with 11 bases lining up with TRBD1. Germline CDR1 LNHDA, CDR2 SQIVND (reference sequence). The trim removed 6 bases at V and 5 bases at J, leaving 5 bases unmatched. The CDR3 has 14 residues. Written as DNA, the CDR3 is TGTGCCAGTAGGGTGGACAGGGGGCGTACTGAAGCTTTCTTT. Translating gives CASRVDRGRTEAFF.